The subject of this entry is one T cell receptor beta chain. In germline, CDR1 is LGHDT, CDR2 YNNKEL (reference sequence). This CDR3 has 16 residues. J gave up 8 bases and V 4 bases, and 8 bases lay outside the gene matches. This sample is part of a study of blood T cell repertoires in COVID-19. Study-level background: There were acute and convalescent COVID-19 samples, and they came from the United States, Italy and Spain.

Methods used by the authors: Reference gene primer amplification gave estimated nucleated cell counts. Clones were sequenced by immunoSEQ multiplex PCR, and TCRdb holds only the in-frame ones, with some missing. V and J calls and clone size follow that table, whereas D and trimming were derived from the DNA. This sample has more than 65,000 clones; 70% to 75% occur once, and the top ten carry roughly a third. The receptor was derived from a woman in her seventies with acute or convalescent COVID-19. This chain joins TRBV3-1 (or the pseudogene TRBV3-2) and TRBJ2-1; TRBD2 agrees at 13 bases. The sequenced sample consisted of peripheral blood. DNA for the CDR3: TGTGCCAGCAGCCCAAGACTAGCGGGGGGTCAGTATGAGCAGTTCTTC. It encodes CASSPRLAGGQYEQFF.